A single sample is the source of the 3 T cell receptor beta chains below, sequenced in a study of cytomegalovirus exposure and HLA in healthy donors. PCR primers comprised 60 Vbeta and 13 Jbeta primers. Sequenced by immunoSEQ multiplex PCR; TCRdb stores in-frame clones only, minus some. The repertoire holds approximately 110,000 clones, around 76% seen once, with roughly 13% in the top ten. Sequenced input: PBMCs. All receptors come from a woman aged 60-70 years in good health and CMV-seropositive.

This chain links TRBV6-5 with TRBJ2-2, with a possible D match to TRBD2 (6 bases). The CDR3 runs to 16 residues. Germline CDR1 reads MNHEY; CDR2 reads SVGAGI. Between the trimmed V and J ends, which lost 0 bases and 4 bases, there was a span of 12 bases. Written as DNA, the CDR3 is TGTGCCAGCAGTTACTCGGGCGGGGTTCCCACCGGGGAGCTGTTTTTT. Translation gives CASSYSGGVPTGELFF.

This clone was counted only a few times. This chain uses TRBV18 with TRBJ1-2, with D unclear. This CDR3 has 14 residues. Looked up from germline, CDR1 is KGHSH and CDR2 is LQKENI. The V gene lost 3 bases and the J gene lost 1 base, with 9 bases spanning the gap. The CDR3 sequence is CASSPSSNNYGYTF. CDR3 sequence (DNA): TGTGCCAGCTCACCCTCTTCTAATAACTATGGCTACACCTTC.

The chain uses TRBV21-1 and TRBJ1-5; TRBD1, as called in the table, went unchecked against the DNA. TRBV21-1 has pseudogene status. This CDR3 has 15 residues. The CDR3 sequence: CASSPAQVSNQPQHF. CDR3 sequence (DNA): TGTGCCAGCAGCCCAGCTCAGGTGTCCAATCAGCCCCAGCATTTT.